Here is one T cell receptor (beta chain) with its context. The antigen is undetermined. The record originates from a study of T-cell reconstitution after alpha-beta-depleted transplantation in children. Study-level points and caveats: A year had passed since transplant, and T-cell counts and diversity by then came mostly from newly produced T cells.

Germline V CDR1 and CDR2: LGHDT, YNNKEL (reference sequence). The CDR3 loop spans 18 amino acids. Trimming removed 11 bases from V and 2 bases from J, with 30 bases in between. Preparation of the TCRbeta library was carried out with unique molecular identifiers. TCRdb reprocessed the PCR reads via MiXCR and lists one record per CDR3 protein. The sample records around 100,000 distinct CDR3 sequences, about 6% being singletons. The receptor comes from a female patient between 2 and 15 years old who had a stem cell transplant for Fanconi anemia, so the T cells may come from the graft donor. The sequencing used PBMCs, mostly from graft donor cells, collected 60 days after TCRalphabeta/CD19-depleted stem cell transplant. The V and J genes are TRBV3-1 and TRBJ2-5, with a possible D match to TRBD1 (5 bases). CDR3 sequence (DNA): TGTGCCTTCTGTTTAGGGCTCAGGGTTTGGGTGAGGCAAGAGACCCAGTACTTC. Amino acids: CAFCLGLRVWVRQETQYF.